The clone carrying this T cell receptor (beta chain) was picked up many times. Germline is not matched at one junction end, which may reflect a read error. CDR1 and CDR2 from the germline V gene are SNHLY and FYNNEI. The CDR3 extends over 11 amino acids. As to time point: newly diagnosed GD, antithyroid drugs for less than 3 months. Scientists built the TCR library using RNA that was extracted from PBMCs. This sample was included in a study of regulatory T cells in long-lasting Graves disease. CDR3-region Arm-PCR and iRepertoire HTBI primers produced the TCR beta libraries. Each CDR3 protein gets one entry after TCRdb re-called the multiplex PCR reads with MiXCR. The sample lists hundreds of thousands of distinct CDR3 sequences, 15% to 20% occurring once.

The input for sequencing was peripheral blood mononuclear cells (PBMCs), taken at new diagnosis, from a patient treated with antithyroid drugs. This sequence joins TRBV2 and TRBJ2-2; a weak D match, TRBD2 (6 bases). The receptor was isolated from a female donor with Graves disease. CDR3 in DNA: TGTGCCAGTCGGGGCGCCGGGGGGCTGTTTTTT. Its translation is CASRGAGGLFF.